The source of this T cell receptor beta chain is a study of beta chain features in type 1 diabetes. Investigators reverse transcribed all isolated RNA, so they sequenced expressed TCRB transcripts. The read count averaged about 3.57 million across naive, central memory and regulatory T cell samples. Clones were read by immunoSEQ multiplex PCR, and TCRdb kept only the in-frame ones, dropping some. Of around 250,000 clones in the sample, roughly 13% are singletons; the top ten hold approximately 0.018%. Study-level results: Type 1 diabetes patients had moderately but significantly shorter TCRB CDR3s in all four CD4+ subsets.

Sampling consisted of one heparinised blood draw per donor, averaging approximately 120 mL. Central memory, naive, regulatory and stem cell-like memory CD4+ cells were sorted by CD45RO/CCR7/CD25/CD127/CD95/CD27. This clone was counted only a few times. Its matching antigen is unknown. Per the germline V gene, CDR1 is LGHNA and CDR2 is YNFKEQ. CDR3 length: 16 amino acids. Trimming left V 0 bases short and J 10 bases short, with 20 bases between. V is TRBV4-2 and J is TRBJ2-3; possibly TRBD2 for D (5 bases). The receptor comes from a man younger than 45 with type 1 diabetes. What was sequenced was naive CD4+ T cells from blood. The CDR3 DNA sequence: TGTGCCAGCAGCCAAGATTTTGTCACTAGTTGGTTTCCGCAGTATTTT. This encodes CASSQDFVTSWFPQYF.